The clone carrying this T cell receptor (beta chain) showed up just once. The repertoire was sequenced with immunoSEQ multiplex PCR; TCRdb's copy has only in-frame clones and lacks some. The table has 75,000 or so clones, approximately 88% seen once. The data were obtained in a study of blood T cell repertoires in COVID-19. Sequencing input: peripheral blood. This TCR derives from a man aged 50-60 years with acute or convalescent COVID-19.

CDR3 loop: CASSSQGYSNQPQHF. In nucleotides, the CDR3 is TGTGCCAGCAGTTCCCAGGGATATAGCAATCAGCCCCAGCATTTT. The chain links TRBV6-6 to TRBJ1-5; weak D call: TRBD1 (5 bases). This CDR3 has 15 residues. The germline V and J ends were trimmed by 4 bases and 0 bases, with 10 bases remaining between them. Germline CDR1 and CDR2: MNHNY and SVGAGI (reference sequence).